What follows is one TCR beta chain and its context. Its target is unknown. CD45RO-negative, CCR7-positively selected cells formed the naive CD8 fraction, excluding terminally differentiated effector memory CD45RA+ cells. Germline V gives CDR1 SGHTA, CDR2 FQGNSA. The V end lost 1 base, the J end lost 8 bases, and 11 bases lay between the germline ends. CDR3 length equals 13 residues. The assay was immunoSEQ multiplex PCR, and TCRdb's table has in-frame clones only and misses some. The sample has just over 2,000,000 clones; about 94% are singletons. This sample was included in a study of shared clonotypes between healthy human individuals. The study, taken as a whole, reports: Non-shared clonotypes showed lower generation probabilities than clonotypes common to all four donors.

The chain combines TRBV7-2 with TRBJ1-2, with D tentatively TRBD1 (6 bases). The sample comprised naive CD8+ T cells sorted from blood. The source of this sequence is a man aged 18 to 29 in good health. The CDR3 DNA follows: TGTGCCAGCAGCTTAGTGGGGGGGCACGGCTACACCTTC. Its protein is CASSLVGGHGYTF.